The 2 T cell receptor beta chains below come from one sample, sequenced in a study of blood T cells in healthy people across ages. Together with a sample-barcoded 5' primer, a J-beta primer mix was included in a second PCR lasting about 6 to 11 cycles. TCRdb analysed the 5' RACE reads with MiXCR anew, one entry per CDR3 protein. Of about a million distinct CDR3 sequences in the sample, roughly 51% were seen once. Sequenced: blood. These receptors all come from a woman in her sixties or seventies in good health.

This clonotype was seen only a few times. V is TRBV27 and J is TRBJ2-3; 8 nucleotides line up with TRBD2. CDR3 length: 17 amino acids. In germline, CDR1 is MNHEY, CDR2 SMNVEV (reference sequence). The V segment lost 0 bases and the J segment 7 bases; nucleotides outside the gene matches: 12. The CDR3 sequence is CASSLSGGSGVNYTQYF. The CDR3 DNA reads as TGTGCCAGCAGTTTATCCGGCGGTAGCGGGGTTAATTATACGCAGTATTTT.

This chain uses TRBV20-1 with TRBJ1-2, with D possibly matching TRBD1 (5 bases). Germline loops: CDR1 DFQATT, CDR2 SNEGSKA (reference sequence). Trimming removed 6 bases from V and 4 bases from J, with 15 bases in between. The CDR3 spans 13 residues. CDR3 DNA sequence: TGCAGTGCCCCCCGCGTGGGGACCTATGGCTACACCTTC. Its translation: CSAPRVGTYGYTF.